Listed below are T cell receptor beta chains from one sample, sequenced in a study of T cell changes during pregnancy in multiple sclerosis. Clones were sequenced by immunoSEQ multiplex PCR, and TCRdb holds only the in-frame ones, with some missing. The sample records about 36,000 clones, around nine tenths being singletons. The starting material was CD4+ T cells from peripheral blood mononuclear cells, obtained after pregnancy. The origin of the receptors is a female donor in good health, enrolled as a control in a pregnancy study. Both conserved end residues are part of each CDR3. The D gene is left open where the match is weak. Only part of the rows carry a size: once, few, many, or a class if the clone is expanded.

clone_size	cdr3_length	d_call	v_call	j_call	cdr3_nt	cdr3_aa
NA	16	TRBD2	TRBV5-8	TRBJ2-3	TGTGCCAGCAGCTTGATTGTGGCGGGAGGGTCAGATACGCAGTATTTT	CASSLIVAGGSDTQYF
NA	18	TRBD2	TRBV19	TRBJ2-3	TGTGCCAGTAGTATGACCCCGCCGGGAGCGGGGGGCACAGATACGCAGTATTTT	CASSMTPPGAGGTDTQYF
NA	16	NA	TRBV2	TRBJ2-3	TGTGCCAGCAGTGAAGCGACCTTGAGGGGGTGGGATACGCAGTATTTT	CASSEATLRGWDTQYF
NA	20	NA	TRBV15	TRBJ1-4	TGTGCCACCAGCAGAGGGGCTGGGGGGGTAAGAGGAGCAACTAATGAAAAACTGTTTTTT	CATSRGAGGVRGATNEKLFF
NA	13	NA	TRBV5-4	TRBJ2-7	TGTGCCAGCAGCTTGGCTTTGACTATCGAGCAGTACTTC	CASSLALTIEQYF
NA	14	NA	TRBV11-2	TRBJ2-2	TGTGCCAGCAGTTACAGCATTAACACCGGGGAGCTGTTTTTT	CASSYSINTGELFF
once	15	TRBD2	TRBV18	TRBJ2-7	TGTGCCAGCTCACATGGACTAGCGGGGACCTACGAGCAGTACTTC	CASSHGLAGTYEQYF
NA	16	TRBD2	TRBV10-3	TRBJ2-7	TGTGCCATCAGTGAGTCGACTAGCGGGAGGTCCTACGAGCAGTACTTC	CAISESTSGRSYEQYF
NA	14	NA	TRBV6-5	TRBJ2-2	TGTGCCAGCAGTAGGGACACCTACACCGGGGAGCTGTTTTTT	CASSRDTYTGELFF
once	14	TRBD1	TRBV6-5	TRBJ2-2	TGTGCCAGCAGACGTACAGGGGTCCCCGGGGAGCTGTTTTTT	CASRRTGVPGELFF
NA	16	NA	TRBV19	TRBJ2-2	TGTGCCAGTAGTATGGTCGGGGGGCGAGCGATCGGGGAGCTGTTTTTT	CASSMVGGRAIGELFF
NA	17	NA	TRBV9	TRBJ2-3	TGTGCCAGCGGCGTATCCTCCGTCGGGAGTCCCACAGATACGCAGTATTTT	CASGVSSVGSPTDTQYF
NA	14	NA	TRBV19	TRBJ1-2	TGTGCCAGTACCCGGGACATCTCTAACTATGGCTACACCTTC	CASTRDISNYGYTF
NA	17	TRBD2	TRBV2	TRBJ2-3	TGTGCCAGCTTGGCCAGCGGGGGGGCCAGTAATCCAGATACGCAGTATTTT	CASLASGGASNPDTQYF
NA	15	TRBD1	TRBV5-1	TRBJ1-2	TGCGCCAGCAGCTACCAACCGGGACAGAACTATGGCTACACCTTC	CASSYQPGQNYGYTF
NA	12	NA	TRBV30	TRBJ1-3	TGTGCCTGGCAGGGCTCTGGAAACACCATATATTTT	CAWQGSGNTIYF
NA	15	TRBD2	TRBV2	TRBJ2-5	TGTGCCAGCAGTGAGGCTAGCGGGGGACAAGAGACCCAGTACTTC	CASSEASGGQETQYF
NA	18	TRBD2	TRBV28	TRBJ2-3	TGTGCCAGCAGTCTAGTCCGCGGGAGGCTAAAGGGAGCAGATACGCAGTATTTT	CASSLVRGRLKGADTQYF
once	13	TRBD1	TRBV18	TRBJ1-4	TGTGCCAGCTCACTGGGACAGCTTGAAAAACTGTTTTTT	CASSLGQLEKLFF
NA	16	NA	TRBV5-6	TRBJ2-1	TGTGCCAGCAGCTTTACCGGGCCAGGTGCGGGCAATGAGCAGTTCTTC	CASSFTGPGAGNEQFF
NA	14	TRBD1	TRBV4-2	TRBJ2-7	TGTGCCAGCAGCCAAGACAGGGGGCGTCACGAGCAGTACTTC	CASSQDRGRHEQYF
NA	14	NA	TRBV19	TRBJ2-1	TGTGCCAGTGGTTCAATAGAGTTCGCCGATGAGCAGTTCTTC	CASGSIEFADEQFF
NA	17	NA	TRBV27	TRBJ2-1	TGTGCCAGCACACCCCGGAAGTTAGCGAGCTCCTACAATGAGCAGTTCTTC	CASTPRKLASSYNEQFF
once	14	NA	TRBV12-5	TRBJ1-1	TGTGCTAGTGGCCCAGGGGCCCCGAACACTGAAGCTTTCTTT	CASGPGAPNTEAFF
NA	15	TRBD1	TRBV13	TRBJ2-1	TGTGCCAGCAGCTTAGGTCGGGACAGGGGCAATGAGCAGTTCTTC	CASSLGRDRGNEQFF
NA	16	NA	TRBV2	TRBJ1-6	TGTGCCAGCAGTGCCCCCGCGGGCGGTGCGAAGACACCCCTCCACTTT	CASSAPAGGAKTPLHF
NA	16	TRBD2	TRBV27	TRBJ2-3	TGTGCCAGCAGTCCATTAGCGGGGGGGAAGACAGATACGCAGTATTTT	CASSPLAGGKTDTQYF
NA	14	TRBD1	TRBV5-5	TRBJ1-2	TGTGCCAGCAGCCCCCCGGGACAGCCCTATGGCTACACCTTC	CASSPPGQPYGYTF
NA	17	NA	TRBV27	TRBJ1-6	TGTGCCAGCAGTTTGTTTTTTTCGAGCTCCTATAATTCACCCCTCCACTTT	CASSLFFSSSYNSPLHF
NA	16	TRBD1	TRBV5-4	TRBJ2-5	TGTGCCAGCAGCTCAGGGGACAGTGGGGTTCAAGAGACCCAGTACTTC	CASSSGDSGVQETQYF
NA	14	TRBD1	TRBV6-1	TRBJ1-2	TGTGCCAGCAGTCGGACAGGTGGCCTTTATGGCTACACCTTC	CASSRTGGLYGYTF
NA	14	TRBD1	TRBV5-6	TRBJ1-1	TGTGCCAGCACCCGACCAGGGGGGAACACTGAAGCTTTCTTT	CASTRPGGNTEAFF
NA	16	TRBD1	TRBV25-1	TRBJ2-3	TGTGCCAGCAGTGATCCCACAGGGGCCAGCACAGATACGCAGTATTTT	CASSDPTGASTDTQYF
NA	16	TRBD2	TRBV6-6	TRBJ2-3	TGTGCCAGAAGGGGCTTAGCGGGGGGGAGCACAGATACGCAGTATTTT	CARRGLAGGSTDTQYF
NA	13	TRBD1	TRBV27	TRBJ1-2	TGTGCCAGCAGCCGCGACAGGGGGGCTGGCTACACCTTC	CASSRDRGAGYTF
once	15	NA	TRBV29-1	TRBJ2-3	TGCAGCGTCCCTCGGTCGGGGGGCAGCACAGATACGCAGTATTTT	CSVPRSGGSTDTQYF
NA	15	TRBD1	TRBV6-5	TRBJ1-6	TGTGCCAGCAGTTACTCGGGACAGGGTAATTCACCCCTCCACTTT	CASSYSGQGNSPLHF
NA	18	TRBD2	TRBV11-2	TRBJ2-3	TGTGCCAGCAGCTTGACCTCGGTAGCGGGGGCTCAACCAGATACGCAGTATTTT	CASSLTSVAGAQPDTQYF
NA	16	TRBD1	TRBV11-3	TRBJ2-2	TGTGCCAGCAGCTTAGTGGGGCAGGGGGCGGCCGGGGAGCTGTTTTTT	CASSLVGQGAAGELFF
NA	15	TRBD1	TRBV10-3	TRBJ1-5	TGTGCCATCAGTCCGACAGGGACCGGATCTCAGCCCCAGCATTTT	CAISPTGTGSQPQHF
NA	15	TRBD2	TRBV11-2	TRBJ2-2	TGTGCCAGCAGCTGGACTAGCGGGAACACCGGGGAGCTGTTTTTT	CASSWTSGNTGELFF
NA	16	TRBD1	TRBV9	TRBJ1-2	TGTGCCAGCAATGGACCGGGACAGGGGACTAACTATGGCTACACCTTC	CASNGPGQGTNYGYTF
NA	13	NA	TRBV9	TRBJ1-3	TGTGCCAGCTCCAGGGCGGGAGGAAACACCATATATTTT	CASSRAGGNTIYF
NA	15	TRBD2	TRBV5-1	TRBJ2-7	TGCGCCAGCAGAGTGACTAGCGGGGGCCCCTACGAGCAGTACTTC	CASRVTSGGPYEQYF
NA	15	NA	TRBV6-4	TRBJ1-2	TGTGCCAGCAGAAGAACGGCGGTTTACTCTGGTGGCTACACCTTC	CASRRTAVYSGGYTF
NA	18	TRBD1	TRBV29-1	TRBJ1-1	TGCAGCGTTGAACCTGGGACAGGGGGGTGGGGGGTAGACACTGAAGCTTTCTTT	CSVEPGTGGWGVDTEAFF